Listed below are T cell receptor beta chains from one sample, sequenced in a study of response to subunit inactivated influenza vaccine. Each CDR3 protein gets one entry after TCRdb re-called the RT-PCR reads with MiXCR. This table has around 850,000 distinct CDR3 sequences, approximately 18% appearing once. The sample consisted of PBMCs from blood, taken about 5 days after vaccination. These receptors all stem from a man between 45 and 60 years old who received an inactivated influenza vaccine. CDR3s include the opening cysteine and the closing phenylalanine or tryptophan. A D gene is named only where the DNA matches it firmly. Clone size, where shown, is once, few, many, or a class for clones that have expanded.

J: TRBJ1-2
D: TRBD1
size: many
V: TRBV5-1
DNA: TGCGCCAGCAGCTGGGACAGGGATGGCTACACCTTC
CDR3: CASSWDRDGYTF

J: TRBJ1-1
D: NA
size: many
V: TRBV2
DNA: TGTGCCAGCAGTTCCAGGACGGTGAACACTGAAGCTTTCTTT
CDR3: CASSSRTVNTEAFF

J: TRBJ2-7
D: TRBD2
size: few
V: TRBV28
DNA: TGTGCCAGCAGCCCCGCTAGCGGGGGGGACTCCTACGAGCAGTACTTC
CDR3: CASSPASGGDSYEQYF

J: TRBJ2-1
D: TRBD2
size: NA
V: TRBV20-1
DNA: TGCAGTGCTCTCCTGACTAGCGGGGTCTCGAGCTCCTACAATGAGCAGTTCTTC
CDR3: CSALLTSGVSSSYNEQFF

J: TRBJ2-3
D: NA
size: many
V: TRBV29-1
DNA: TGCAGCGGCGGACTGCACACAGATACGCAGTATTTT
CDR3: CSGGLHTDTQYF

J: TRBJ2-5
D: NA
size: few
V: TRBV20-1
DNA: TGCAGTGCTAGAGTACCGAACCAAGAGACCCAGTACTTC
CDR3: CSARVPNQETQYF

J: TRBJ2-1
D: TRBD2
size: NA
V: TRBV11-1
DNA: TGTGCCAGCAGCTTAGCCCTCCTGGGACTAGCGGGTGGCAATGAGCAGTTCTTC
CDR3: CASSLALLGLAGGNEQFF

J: TRBJ2-3
D: TRBD2
size: NA
V: TRBV6-1
DNA: TGTGCCAGCAGCTCACTAGCGGGAGCTGCAGATACGCAGTATTTT
CDR3: CASSSLAGAADTQYF

J: TRBJ2-7
D: TRBD1
size: many
V: TRBV5-1
DNA: TGTGCCAGCAGCTTGGGGACAGGGAACTACGAGCAGTACTTC
CDR3: CASSLGTGNYEQYF

J: TRBJ2-3
D: TRBD2
size: few
V: TRBV29-1
DNA: TGCAGCGTTGTCCGGGAGGGCCTCGGTACGCAGTATTTT
CDR3: CSVVREGLGTQYF

J: TRBJ2-1
D: NA
size: NA
V: TRBV14
DNA: TGTGCCAGCAGCTCCCTACAGGGCGAGCAGTTCTTC
CDR3: CASSSLQGEQFF

J: TRBJ2-1
D: NA
size: NA
V: TRBV11-1
DNA: TGTGCCAGCAGCTCCCCGAAGTTCCCTAGCGCGTCTACCTACAATGAGCAGTTCTTC
CDR3: CASSSPKFPSASTYNEQFF

J: TRBJ2-1
D: TRBD2
size: many
V: TRBV7-6
DNA: TGTGCCAGCAGCCCCTCTTGGGCGGGGGGTTTCAATGAGCAGTTCTTC
CDR3: CASSPSWAGGFNEQFF

J: TRBJ2-5
D: NA
size: many
V: TRBV27
DNA: TGTGCCAGCAGTGCAGTTCAAGGGACCCAGTACTTC
CDR3: CASSAVQGTQYF

J: TRBJ1-6
D: NA
size: NA
V: TRBV20-1
DNA: TGCAGTGCTAGAGGCCCAAATTCACCCCTCCACTTT
CDR3: CSARGPNSPLHF

J: TRBJ2-5
D: TRBD1
size: few
V: TRBV20-1
DNA: TGCAGCACGACAGGGCACCAAGAGACCCAGTACTTC
CDR3: CSTTGHQETQYF

J: TRBJ2-5
D: NA
size: NA
V: TRBV5-6
DNA: TGTGCCAGCAGCTTGCTGGGGTCCCTAAGGGAGACCCAGTACTTC
CDR3: CASSLLGSLRETQYF

J: TRBJ1-2
D: NA
size: few
V: TRBV6-5
DNA: TGTGCCAGCAGTTACTGGGCAGGGGAAGGAGGCTATGGCTACACCTTC
CDR3: CASSYWAGEGGYGYTF

J: TRBJ2-2
D: TRBD1
size: NA
V: TRBV6-5
DNA: TGTGCCAGCAGTTATCCTACCGGGACAGCCGCGGGCACCGGGGAGCTGTTTTTT
CDR3: CASSYPTGTAAGTGELFF

J: TRBJ1-6
D: NA
size: NA
V: TRBV25-1
DNA: TGTGCCAGCAGTGAATTTGGTTCACCCCTCCACTTT
CDR3: CASSEFGSPLHF

J: TRBJ2-1
D: NA
size: many
V: TRBV10-3
DNA: TGTGCCATCAGTGCTGATAATGAGCAGTTCTTC
CDR3: CAISADNEQFF

J: TRBJ2-5
D: NA
size: NA
V: TRBV20-1
DNA: TGCAGTGCTAATTGGGGCGCGTTGGAAGAGACCCAGTACTTC
CDR3: CSANWGALEETQYF

J: TRBJ1-3
D: NA
size: NA
V: TRBV20-1
DNA: TGCAGTGCTAGGGCCGGAAGAGATTTTATATCGGGAAACACCATATATTTT
CDR3: CSARAGRDFISGNTIYF

J: TRBJ2-1
D: NA
size: few
V: TRBV4-2
DNA: TGTGCCAGCAGCCAAGATAGAGGATCAGCGTGGTTCTTC
CDR3: CASSQDRGSAWFF

J: TRBJ1-1
D: TRBD1
size: few
V: TRBV12-3/TRBV12-4
DNA: TGTGCCAGCAGTCCAGGGACAGGGGGACGAACTGAAGCTTTCTTT
CDR3: CASSPGTGGRTEAFF

J: TRBJ2-3
D: NA
size: few
V: TRBV6-1
DNA: TGTGCCAGCAACGAGGGGAAGGGGTATACGCAGTATTTT
CDR3: CASNEGKGYTQYF

J: TRBJ2-2
D: NA
size: few
V: TRBV6-5
DNA: TGTGCCAGCAGTTACCTACAGAACACCGGGGAGCTGTTTTTT
CDR3: CASSYLQNTGELFF

J: TRBJ1-5
D: TRBD1
size: few
V: TRBV19
DNA: TGTGCCAGTAGCCTCTCCCCAGGACAGGGGGTTGTGGCCCAGCATTTT
CDR3: CASSLSPGQGVVAQHF

J: TRBJ2-1
D: NA
size: NA
V: TRBV28
DNA: TGTGCCAGCAGTTCCCAGGGTAGCGGCTCCTACAATGAGCAGTTCTTC
CDR3: CASSSQGSGSYNEQFF

J: TRBJ1-3
D: NA
size: NA
V: TRBV7-9
DNA: TGTGCCAGCAGCTTAAAACAGGGTTTAAGCTTT
CDR3: CASSLKQGLSF

J: TRBJ1-5
D: NA
size: few
V: TRBV20-1
DNA: TGCAGTGCTAGTCGGGACGGATATAGCAATCAGCCCCAGCATTTT
CDR3: CSASRDGYSNQPQHF

J: TRBJ2-5
D: TRBD1
size: NA
V: TRBV20-1
DNA: TGCAGTGCTACTCGGACAGGGGGCAAAGAGACCCAGTACTTC
CDR3: CSATRTGGKETQYF